The clone carrying this T cell receptor beta chain was seen a few times. The same CDR3 arises from other DNA sequences in this sample as well. The data derive from a study of blood T cell repertoires in COVID-19. Germline loops: CDR1 LGHNA, CDR2 YNFKEQ. CDR3 length: 14 amino acids. The ends were cut back, 1 base at V and 5 bases at J, with 11 bases in the middle. Clones were sequenced by immunoSEQ multiplex PCR, and TCRdb holds only the in-frame ones, with some missing. The repertoire consists of approximately 220,000 clones, with about four fifths occurring once and the leading ten covering approximately 4%.

This clonotype originated in a woman aged 40 to 50 who had been exposed to COVID-19. The source material was PBMCs or T cells enriched from blood (not recorded which). V and J are TRBV4-2 and TRBJ1-2; D possibly corresponds to TRBD1 (6 bases). The CDR3 DNA is TGTGCCAGCAGCCAAGGAGGGGGGGAATATGGCTACACCTTC. Translation gives CASSQGGGEYGYTF.